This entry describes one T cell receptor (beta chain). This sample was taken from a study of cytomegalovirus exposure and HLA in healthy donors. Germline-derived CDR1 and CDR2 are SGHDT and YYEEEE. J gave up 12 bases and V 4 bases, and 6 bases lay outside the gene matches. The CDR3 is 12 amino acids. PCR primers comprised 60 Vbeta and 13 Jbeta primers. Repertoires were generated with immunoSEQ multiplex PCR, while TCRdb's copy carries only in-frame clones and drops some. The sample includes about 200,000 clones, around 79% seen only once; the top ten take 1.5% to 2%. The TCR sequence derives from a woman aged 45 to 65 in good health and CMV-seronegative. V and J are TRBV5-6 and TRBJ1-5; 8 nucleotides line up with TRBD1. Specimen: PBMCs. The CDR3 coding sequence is TGTGCCAGCAGCGCCAGGACAGGGCTCCAGCATTTT. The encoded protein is CASSARTGLQHF.